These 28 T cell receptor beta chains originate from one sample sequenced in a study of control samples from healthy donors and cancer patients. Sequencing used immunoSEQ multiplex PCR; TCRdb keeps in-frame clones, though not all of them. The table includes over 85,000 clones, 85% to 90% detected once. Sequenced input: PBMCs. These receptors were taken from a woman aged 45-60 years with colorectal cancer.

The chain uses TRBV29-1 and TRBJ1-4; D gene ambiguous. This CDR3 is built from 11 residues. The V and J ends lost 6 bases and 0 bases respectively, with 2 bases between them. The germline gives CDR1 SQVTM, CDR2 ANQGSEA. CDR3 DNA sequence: TGCAGCGTGGCAACTAATGAAAAACTGTTTTTT. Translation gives CSVATNEKLFF.

The CDR3 coding sequence is TGCGCCAGCAGCCCTACGGGCCGCTGGGACACTGAAGCTTTCTTT. It specifies CASSPTGRWDTEAFF. The rearrangement joins TRBV5-1 to TRBJ1-1; D call uncertain. CDR1 and CDR2 (germline): SGHRS, YFSETQ. Trimming left V 4 bases short and J 3 bases short, with 16 bases between. The CDR3 totals 15 residues. Full variable domain (outside the CDR3, taken from reference TRBV5-1 and TRBJ1-1): KAGVTQTPRYLIKTRGQQVTLSCSPISGHRSVSWYQQTPGQGLQFLFEYFSETQRNKGNFPGRFSGRQFSNSRSEMNVSTLELGDSALYLCASSPTGRWDTEAFFGQGTRLTVV.

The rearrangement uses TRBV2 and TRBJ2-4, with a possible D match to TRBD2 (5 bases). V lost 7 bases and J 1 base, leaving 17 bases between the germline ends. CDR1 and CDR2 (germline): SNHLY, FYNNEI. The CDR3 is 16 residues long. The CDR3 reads CASKDGVGPAKNIQYF. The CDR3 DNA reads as TGTGCCAGCAAGGACGGGGTTGGACCGGCCAAAAACATTCAGTACTTC. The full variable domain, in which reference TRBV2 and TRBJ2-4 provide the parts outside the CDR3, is EPEVTQTPSHQVTQMGQEVILRCVPISNHLYFYWYRQILGQKVEFLVSFYNNEISEKSEIFDDQFSVERPDGSNFTLKIRSTKLEDSAMYFCASKDGVGPAKNIQYFGAGTRLSVL.

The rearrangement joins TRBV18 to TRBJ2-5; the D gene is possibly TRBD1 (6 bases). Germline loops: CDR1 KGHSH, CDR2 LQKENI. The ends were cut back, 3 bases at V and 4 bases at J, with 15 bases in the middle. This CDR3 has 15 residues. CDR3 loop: CASSPEGVNGETQYF. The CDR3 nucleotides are TGTGCCAGCTCACCCGAGGGGGTAAATGGAGAGACCCAGTACTTC. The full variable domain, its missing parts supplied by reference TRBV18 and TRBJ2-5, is NAGVMQNPRHLVRRRGQEARLRCSPMKGHSHVYWYRQLPEEGLKFMVYLQKENIIDESGMPKERFSAEFPKEGPSILRIQQVVRGDSAAYFCASSPEGVNGETQYFGPGTRLLVL.

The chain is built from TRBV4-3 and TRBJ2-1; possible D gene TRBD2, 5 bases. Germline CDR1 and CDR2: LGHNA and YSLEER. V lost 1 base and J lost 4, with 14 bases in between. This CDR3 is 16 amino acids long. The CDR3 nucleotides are TGCGCCAGCAGCCAAGTGGGCCTAGCTTCATACAATGAGCAGTTCTTC. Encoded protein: CASSQVGLASYNEQFF.

The CDR3 nucleotides read TGCGCCAGCAGCCAAAACCCCAGGAGCACAGATACGCAGTATTTT. As protein: CASSQNPRSTDTQYF. V and J are TRBV4-3 and TRBJ2-3; no clear D. Trimming left V 2 bases short and J 0 bases short, with 9 bases between. The CDR3 spans 15 residues. Germline V gene sequence: CDR1 LGHNA, CDR2 YSLEER.

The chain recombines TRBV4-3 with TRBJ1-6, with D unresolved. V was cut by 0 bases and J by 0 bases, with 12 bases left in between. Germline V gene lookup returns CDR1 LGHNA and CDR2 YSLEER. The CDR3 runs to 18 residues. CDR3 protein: CASSQDFPLSSYNSPLHF. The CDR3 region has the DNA TGCGCCAGCAGCCAAGATTTCCCCTTAAGCTCCTATAATTCACCCCTCCACTTT.

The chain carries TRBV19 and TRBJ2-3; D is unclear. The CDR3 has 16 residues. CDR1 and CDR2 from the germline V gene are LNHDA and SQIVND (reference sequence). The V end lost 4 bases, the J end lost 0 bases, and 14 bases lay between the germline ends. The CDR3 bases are TGTGCCAGTAGTAACCAACATTCGACTAGCACAGATACGCAGTATTTT. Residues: CASSNQHSTSTDTQYF.

This chain's CDR3 is CASSLRTGKGYTF. CDR3 nucleotides: TGTGCCAGCAGTTTACGGACAGGGAAAGGCTACACCTTC. The chain links TRBV28 to TRBJ1-2; 8 nucleotides line up with TRBD1. The CDR3 consists of 13 residues. V lost 2 bases to trimming and J lost 8 bases; unmatched junction nucleotides: 4. CDR1 and CDR2 (germline): MDHEN, SYDVKM.

The CDR3 region is CASRIGVLDEQYV. The CDR3 DNA follows: TGTGCCAGCAGAATCGGCGTCCTTGACGAGCAGTACGTC. This chain uses TRBV5-5 with TRBJ2-7; no clear D. This CDR3 region has 13 residues. Germline V gene sequence: CDR1 SGHKS, CDR2 YYEKEE (reference sequence). V lost 5 bases and J lost 5, with 14 bases in between.

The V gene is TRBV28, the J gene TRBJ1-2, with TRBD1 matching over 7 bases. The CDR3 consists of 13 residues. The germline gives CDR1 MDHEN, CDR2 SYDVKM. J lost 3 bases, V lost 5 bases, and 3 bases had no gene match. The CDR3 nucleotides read TGTGCCAGCAGTCCCACAGGGGACTATGGCTACACCTTC. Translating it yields CASSPTGDYGYTF.

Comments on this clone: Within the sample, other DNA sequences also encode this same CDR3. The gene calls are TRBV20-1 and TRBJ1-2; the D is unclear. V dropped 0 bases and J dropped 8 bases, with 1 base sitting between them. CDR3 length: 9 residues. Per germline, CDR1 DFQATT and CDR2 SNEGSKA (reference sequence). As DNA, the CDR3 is TGCAGTGCTAGAGACGGCTACACCTTC. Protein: CSARDGYTF.

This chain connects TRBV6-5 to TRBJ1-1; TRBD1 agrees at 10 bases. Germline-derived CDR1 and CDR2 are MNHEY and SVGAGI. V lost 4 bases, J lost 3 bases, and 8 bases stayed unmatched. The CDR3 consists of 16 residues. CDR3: CASSLSVGTGDTEAFF. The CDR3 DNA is TGTGCCAGCAGTTTATCGGTAGGGACAGGGGACACTGAAGCTTTCTTT.

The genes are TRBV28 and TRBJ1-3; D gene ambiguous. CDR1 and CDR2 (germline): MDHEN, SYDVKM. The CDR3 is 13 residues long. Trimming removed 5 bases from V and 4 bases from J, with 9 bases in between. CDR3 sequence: CASSIHKGNTIYF. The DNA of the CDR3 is TGTGCCAGCAGTATCCACAAGGGAAACACCATATATTTT. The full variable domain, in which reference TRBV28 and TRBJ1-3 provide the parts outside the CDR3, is DVKVTQSSRYLVKRTGEKVFLECVQDMDHENMFWYRQDPGLGLRLIYFSYDVKMKEKGDIPEGYSVSREKKERFSLILESASTNQTSMYLCASSIHKGNTIYFGEGSWLTVV.

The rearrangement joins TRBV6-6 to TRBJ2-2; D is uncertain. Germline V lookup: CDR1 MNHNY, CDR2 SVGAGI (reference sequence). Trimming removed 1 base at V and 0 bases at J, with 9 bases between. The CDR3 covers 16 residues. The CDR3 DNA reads TGTGCCAGCAGTTACTTGGACCCAACGAACACCGGGGAGCTGTTTTTT. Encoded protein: CASSYLDPTNTGELFF.

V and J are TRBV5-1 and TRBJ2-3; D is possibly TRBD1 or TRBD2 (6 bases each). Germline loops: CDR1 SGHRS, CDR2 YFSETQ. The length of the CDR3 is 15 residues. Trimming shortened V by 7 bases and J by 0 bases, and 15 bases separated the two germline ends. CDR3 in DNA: TGCGCCAGCCAAAGGGGGACTCCTAGCACAGATACGCAGTATTTT. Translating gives CASQRGTPSTDTQYF.

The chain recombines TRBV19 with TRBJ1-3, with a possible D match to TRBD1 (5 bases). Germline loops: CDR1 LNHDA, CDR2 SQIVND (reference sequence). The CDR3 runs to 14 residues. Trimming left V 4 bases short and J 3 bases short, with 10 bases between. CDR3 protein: CASSSRTRGNTIYF. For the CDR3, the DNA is TGTGCCAGTAGTAGTCGGACACGTGGAAACACCATATATTTT.

The CDR3 coding sequence is TGTGCCAGCAGCGGAGAGGTGAACACTGAAGCTTTCTTT. Protein product: CASSGEVNTEAFF. The gene calls are TRBV9 and TRBJ1-1; the D is unclear. The CDR3 has 13 residues. Per the germline V gene, CDR1 is SGDLS and CDR2 is YYNGEE. With 3 bases removed from V and 0 bases from J, the gap between germline ends came to 6 bases.

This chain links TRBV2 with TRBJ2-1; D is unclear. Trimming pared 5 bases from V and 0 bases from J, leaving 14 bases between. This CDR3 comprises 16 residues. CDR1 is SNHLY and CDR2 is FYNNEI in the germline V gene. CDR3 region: CASSPGLLSSYNEQFF. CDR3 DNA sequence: TGTGCCAGCAGTCCCGGGCTCCTCAGCTCCTACAATGAGCAGTTCTTC. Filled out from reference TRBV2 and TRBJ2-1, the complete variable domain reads EPEVTQTPSHQVTQMGQEVILRCVPISNHLYFYWYRQILGQKVEFLVSFYNNEISEKSEIFDDQFSVERPDGSNFTLKIRSTKLEDSAMYFCASSPGLLSSYNEQFFGPGTRLTVL.

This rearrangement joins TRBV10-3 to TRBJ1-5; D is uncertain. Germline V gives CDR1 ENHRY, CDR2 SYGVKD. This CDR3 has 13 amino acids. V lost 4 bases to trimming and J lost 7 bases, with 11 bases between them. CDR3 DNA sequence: TGTGCCATCAGTGGGGCGGTTGGGCAGCCCCAGCATTTT. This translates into CAISGAVGQPQHF.

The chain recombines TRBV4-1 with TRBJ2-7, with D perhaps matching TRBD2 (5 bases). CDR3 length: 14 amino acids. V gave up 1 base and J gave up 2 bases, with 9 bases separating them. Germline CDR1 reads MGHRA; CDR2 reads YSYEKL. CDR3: CASSQVPGTYEQYV. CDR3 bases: TGCGCCAGCAGCCAAGTCCCCGGGACCTACGAGCAGTACGTC.

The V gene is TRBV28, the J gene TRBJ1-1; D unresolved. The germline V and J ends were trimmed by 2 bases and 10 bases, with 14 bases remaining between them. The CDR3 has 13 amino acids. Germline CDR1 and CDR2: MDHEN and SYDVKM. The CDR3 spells CASSLEGGGGAFF. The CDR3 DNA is TGTGCCAGCAGTTTAGAGGGAGGAGGTGGAGCTTTCTTT.

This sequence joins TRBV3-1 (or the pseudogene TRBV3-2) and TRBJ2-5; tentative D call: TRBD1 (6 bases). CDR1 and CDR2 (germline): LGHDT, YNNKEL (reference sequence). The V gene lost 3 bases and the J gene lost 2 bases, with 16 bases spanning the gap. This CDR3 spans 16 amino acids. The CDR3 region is CASSQGRTVKQETQYF. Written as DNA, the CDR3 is TGTGCCAGCAGCCAGGGCAGGACAGTCAAACAAGAGACCCAGTACTTC.

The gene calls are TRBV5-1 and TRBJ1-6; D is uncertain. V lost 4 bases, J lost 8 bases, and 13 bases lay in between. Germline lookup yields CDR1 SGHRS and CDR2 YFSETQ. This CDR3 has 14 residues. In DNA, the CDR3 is TGCGCCAGCAGCGCGGGAGGGATAGATTCACCCCTCCACTTT. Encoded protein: CASSAGGIDSPLHF.

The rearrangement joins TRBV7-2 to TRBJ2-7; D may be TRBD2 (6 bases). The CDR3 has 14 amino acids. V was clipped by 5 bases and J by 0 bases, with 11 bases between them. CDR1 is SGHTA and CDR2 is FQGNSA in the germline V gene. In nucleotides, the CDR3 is TGTGCCAGCAGCCCACAACTAGCCTCCTACGAGCAGTACGTC. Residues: CASSPQLASYEQYV.

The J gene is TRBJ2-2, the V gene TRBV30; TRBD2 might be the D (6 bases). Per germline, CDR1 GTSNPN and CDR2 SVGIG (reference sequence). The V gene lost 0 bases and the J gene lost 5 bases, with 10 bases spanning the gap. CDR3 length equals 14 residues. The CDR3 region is CAWSVLEGTGELFF. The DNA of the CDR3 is TGTGCCTGGAGTGTACTGGAGGGGACCGGGGAGCTGTTTTTT.

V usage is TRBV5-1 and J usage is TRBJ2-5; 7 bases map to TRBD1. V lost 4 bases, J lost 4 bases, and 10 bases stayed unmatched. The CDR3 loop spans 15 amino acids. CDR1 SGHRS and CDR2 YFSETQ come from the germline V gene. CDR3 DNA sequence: TGCGCCAGCAGCCAGCAATACAGGGGCGGAGAGACCCAGTACTTC. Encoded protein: CASSQQYRGGETQYF.

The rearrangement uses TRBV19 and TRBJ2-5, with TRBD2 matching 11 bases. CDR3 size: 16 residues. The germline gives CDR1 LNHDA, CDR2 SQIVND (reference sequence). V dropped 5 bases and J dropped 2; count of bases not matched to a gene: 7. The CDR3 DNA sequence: TGTGCCAGTAGTGTCCTGACTAGCGGGGTACAAGAGACCCAGTACTTC. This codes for CASSVLTSGVQETQYF.